The 7 T cell receptor beta chains presented below share a single source sample, sequenced in a study of T cells in women clearing cervical HPV infection. Repertoires were generated with immunoSEQ multiplex PCR, while TCRdb's copy carries only in-frame clones and drops some. The sample table sets out over 25,000 clones. Input material: blood buffy coat. The receptors were gathered from a woman between 18 and 75 years old with a cervical HPV16 infection that either progressed to CIN3+ or cleared (not recorded which).

With respect to this clone: The read falls 3 residues short of the CDR3 end, and the missing part is taken from the germline J gene. This rearrangement joins TRBV2 to TRBJ2-3; D perhaps matches TRBD2 (5 bases). Germline loops: CDR1 SNHLY, CDR2 FYNNEI. V was clipped by 5 bases and J by 8 bases, with 20 bases between them. This CDR3 region has 15 residues. Incomplete CDR3 DNA: TGTGCCAGCAGTAGGAGTGGAGGTGACGTAGCTACG. This gives the protein CASSRSGGDVAT. From start to end, the CDR3 is CASSRSGGDVATQYF.

With regard to this clone: The read comes to an end 3 residues before the CDR3 does, leaving the germline J gene to fill in the end. This chain connects TRBV7-2 to TRBJ1-2, with 12 bases aligning to TRBD1. Germline V gene lookup returns CDR1 SGHTA and CDR2 FQGNSA. This CDR3 spans 15 amino acids. CDR3: CASSLAGQGAGDYTF. CDR3 DNA, as far as it was read: TGTGCCAGCAGCTTAGCGGGACAGGGGGCGGGGGAC. Full variable domain (missing parts from reference TRBV7-2 and TRBJ1-2): GAGVSQSPSNKVTEKGKDVELRCDPISGHTALYWYRQSLGQGLEFLIYFQGNSAPDKSGLPSDRFSAERTGGSVSTLTIQRTQQEDSAVYLCASSLAGQGAGDYTFGSGTRLTVV.

Comments on this clone: The sequence runs out 3 residues before the end of the CDR3; the remainder is reconstructed from the germline J gene. This chain uses TRBV9 with TRBJ2-1; 9 positions match TRBD2. This CDR3 has 16 amino acids. The trim removed 0 bases at V and 2 bases at J, leaving 3 bases unmatched. Germline CDR1 is SGDLS and CDR2 is YYNGEE. CDR3 bases read: TGTGCCAGCAGCGTAGGGCTAGCGGGAACCTACAATGAG. Translating it yields CASSVGLAGTYNE. The full CDR3 protein is CASSVGLAGTYNEQFF.

Turning to this clone: The CDR3 goes on 3 residues after the read ends, and that part is filled in from the germline J gene. The chain combines TRBV19 with TRBJ1-1, with unresolved D. Germline CDR1 is LNHDA and CDR2 is SQIVND (reference sequence). The CDR3 has 13 residues. V lost 6 bases and J 6 bases, leaving 14 bases between the germline ends. The CDR3 protein is CASRRAGISEAFF. CDR3 bases read: TGTGCCAGTAGGAGAGCGGGGATTTCTGAA.

On this clone itself: The read gets to within 3 residues of the CDR3 end, and the germline J gene fills in the rest. The V and J genes are TRBV6-2 or TRBV6-3 and TRBJ2-7; D is perhaps TRBD2 (5 bases). The germline V and J ends were trimmed by 7 bases and 0 bases, with 16 bases remaining between them. The germline gives CDR1 MNHEY, CDR2 SVGEGT. This CDR3 comprises 15 residues. The covered CDR3 bases are TGTGCCAGCATCGCGGGCGAGCCCTACTCCTACGAG. This gives the protein CASIAGEPYSYE. The entire CDR3 sequence reads CASIAGEPYSYEQYF.

As regards this clone: The read stops 3 residues short of the end of the CDR3; the missing end is completed from the germline J gene. The chain couples TRBV7-9 to TRBJ1-2; D is ambiguous. Germline V lookup: CDR1 SEHNR, CDR2 FQNEAQ (reference sequence). With 0 bases removed from V and 5 bases from J, the gap between germline ends came to 7 bases. This CDR3 spans 13 amino acids. CDR3: CASSLADYYGYTF. The CDR3 DNA, read in part, is TGTGCCAGCAGCTTAGCGGACTATTATGGC.

A note on this clone: The read gets to within 3 residues of the CDR3 end, and the germline J gene fills in the rest. The chain combines TRBV20-1 with TRBJ2-3; TRBD2 aligns across 9 bases. Germline trimming cut 7 bases from V and 2 bases from J; bases unmatched to any gene: 10. Germline V lookup: CDR1 DFQATT, CDR2 SNEGSKA (reference sequence). The CDR3 totals 15 residues. The covered CDR3 bases are TGCAGTGTCAAAAAATCGGGACTAGCCACAGATACG. Amino acids: CSVKKSGLATDT. The whole CDR3 protein reads CSVKKSGLATDTQYF.